One and the same sample provided the 17 T cell receptor beta chains below, sequenced in a study of blood T cell repertoires in COVID-19. TCRdb's copy holds only in-frame clones and misses some; the assay was immunoSEQ multiplex PCR. The sample carries approximately 15,000 clones, about four fifths recorded once. The sequenced sample was peripheral blood. The receptors originated from an older woman with acute or convalescent COVID-19.

This chain connects TRBV28 to TRBJ2-2, with 7 positions matching TRBD1. This CDR3 has 15 amino acids. Germline lookup yields CDR1 MDHEN and CDR2 SYDVKM. J gave up 0 bases and V 7 bases, and 5 bases lay outside the gene matches. CDR3 bases: TGTGCCAGCACCCCCGACAGGGCGAACACCGGGGAGCTGTTTTTT. This codes for CASTPDRANTGELFF. Looking up the rest from reference TRBV28 and TRBJ2-2 gives the full variable domain: DVKVTQSSRYLVKRTGEKVFLECVQDMDHENMFWYRQDPGLGLRLIYFSYDVKMKEKGDIPEGYSVSREKKERFSLILESASTNQTSMYLCASTPDRANTGELFFGEGSRLTVL.

The chain recombines TRBV29-1 with TRBJ2-3, with 10 bases identical to TRBD1. V shed 4 bases and J 4 bases; nucleotides not matched to a gene: 5. Per the germline V gene, CDR1 is SQVTM and CDR2 is ANQGSEA. The CDR3 extends over 14 amino acids. The CDR3, as DNA: TGCAGCGTTGCTCGGACAGGGGGGGCAGATACGCAGTATTTT. Encoded protein: CSVARTGGADTQYF.

V is TRBV7-2 and J is TRBJ1-5, with D unclear. The germline V gene encodes CDR1 SGHTA and CDR2 FQGNSA. This CDR3 spans 13 amino acids. The germline V and J ends were trimmed by 3 bases and 5 bases, with 8 bases remaining between them. The CDR3 DNA sequence: TGTGCCAGCAGCTTTGAGAGGGATCAGCCCCAGCATTTT. Encoded protein: CASSFERDQPQHF.

This clone was found once. The V call is TRBV4-2, the J call TRBJ2-3; the match to TRBD2 covers 9 bases. J was trimmed by 6 bases and V by 0 bases; bases with no gene match: 16. This CDR3 region has 19 residues. Germline lookup yields CDR1 LGHNA and CDR2 YNFKEQ. In nucleotides, the CDR3 is TGTGCCAGCAGCCAAGATCCCCCAAAAGCGGGGGGAAGGGGGGATACGCAGTATTTT. This codes for CASSQDPPKAGGRGDTQYF.

The chain recombines TRBV6-1 with TRBJ2-1, with 9 nucleotides matching TRBD2. Germline V gene sequence: CDR1 MNHNS, CDR2 SASEGT. Trimming removed 2 bases from V and 4 bases from J; junction bases left unmatched: 3. The length of the CDR3 is 15 residues. The CDR3: CASSERRGGYNEQFF. The CDR3 nucleotides are TGTGCCAGCAGTGAACGGCGGGGGGGTTACAATGAGCAGTTCTTC.

The chain carries TRBV27 and TRBJ1-2; D is possibly TRBD1 (5 bases). V was shortened by 3 bases and J by 0 bases, with 8 bases between the two germline ends. The germline V gene has CDR1 MNHEY and CDR2 SMNVEV (reference sequence). The CDR3 spans 14 residues. CDR3 DNA: TGTGCCAGCAGTTTCTCGGGGGCTAACTATGGCTACACCTTC. As protein: CASSFSGANYGYTF.

The chain uses TRBV10-1 and TRBJ2-1; the D gene is possibly TRBD1 (5 bases). Trimming took off 3 bases at V and 7 bases at J, with 19 bases between the two ends. The length of the CDR3 is 16 residues. Germline CDR1 and CDR2: WNHNN and SYGVQD (reference sequence). Here the CDR3 reads CASSDSGRVWGNEQFF. CDR3 DNA: TGCGCCAGCAGTGACTCAGGCAGGGTATGGGGTAATGAGCAGTTCTTC.

The gene calls are TRBV13 and TRBJ1-4, with 12 nucleotides matching TRBD1. Per germline, CDR1 PRHDT and CDR2 FYEKMQ (reference sequence). CDR3 size: 19 residues. V trimming: 2 bases; J trimming: 4 bases; junction bases outside the gene matches: 11. CDR3 in amino acids: CASSLSPGTGGMNNEKLFF. As DNA, the CDR3 is TGTGCCAGCAGCTTAAGCCCCGGGACAGGGGGCATGAATAATGAAAAACTGTTTTTT.

This clone was seen a single time. The chain is built from TRBV7-3 and TRBJ1-3; D unclear. CDR1 and CDR2 (germline): SGHTA, FQGTGA. This CDR3 spans 13 amino acids. The germline V and J ends were trimmed by 6 bases and 9 bases, with 15 bases remaining between them. In DNA, the CDR3 is TGTGCCAGCAGAAGGCGTCAGGAAGGCACCATATATTTT. It encodes CASRRRQEGTIYF.

This chain uses TRBV14 with TRBJ1-3; no firm D call. This CDR3 has 14 amino acids. Germline CDR1 and CDR2: SGHDN and FVKESK. The V gene lost 6 bases and the J gene lost 0 bases, with 9 bases spanning the gap. The CDR3, as DNA: TGTGCCAGCAGATCGGGGAGCTCTGGAAACACCATATATTTT. As protein: CASRSGSSGNTIYF.

In nucleotides, the CDR3 is TGTGCCAGCAGTTCGGGACTAGCGGTTCACAATGAGCAGTTCTTC. Translating it yields CASSSGLAVHNEQFF. V is TRBV28 and J is TRBJ2-1; 11 bases agree with TRBD2. There are 15 residues in the CDR3. Germline assignment: CDR1 MDHEN and CDR2 SYDVKM. With 4 bases clipped from V and 5 bases from J, the junction kept 4 bases outside the gene matches.

This chain uses TRBV6-1 with TRBJ2-7, with 8 bases lining up with TRBD2. J lost 2 bases, V lost 1 base, and 7 bases had no gene match. The CDR3 covers 16 residues. Looked up from germline, CDR1 is MNHNS and CDR2 is SASEGT. The CDR3 region has the DNA TGTGCCAGCAGTGAAGTAAGGCGAGCGGGAGCCTACGAGCAGTACTTC. This translates into CASSEVRRAGAYEQYF.

The chain links TRBV28 to TRBJ1-6; possibly TRBD1 for D (6 bases). V was trimmed by 2 bases and J by 7 bases, leaving 12 bases between them. The germline CDR1 and CDR2 sequences are MDHEN and SYDVKM. This CDR3 is built from 15 residues. CDR3 residues: CASSLGGAQNSPLHF. In DNA, the CDR3 is TGTGCCAGCAGTTTAGGGGGGGCACAGAATTCACCCCTCCACTTT. Combining the CDR3 with reference TRBV28 and TRBJ1-6 gives the whole variable domain DVKVTQSSRYLVKRTGEKVFLECVQDMDHENMFWYRQDPGLGLRLIYFSYDVKMKEKGDIPEGYSVSREKKERFSLILESASTNQTSMYLCASSLGGAQNSPLHFGNGTRLTVT.

The gene calls are TRBV14 and TRBJ2-7; 7 bases match TRBD2. The CDR3 spans 15 residues. CDR1 and CDR2 (germline): SGHDN, FVKESK. Trimming cost V 4 bases and J 0 bases; bases outside gene matches: 6. Written as DNA, the CDR3 is TGTGCCAGCAGCCGTCGGGGAGGGGACTCCTACGAGCAGTACTTC. It specifies CASSRRGGDSYEQYF.

J is TRBJ2-3 and V is TRBV15; 9 nucleotides match TRBD2. The germline gives CDR1 LNHNV, CDR2 YYDKDF (reference sequence). V gave up 1 base and J gave up 4 bases; unmatched junction bases: 9. This CDR3 spans 17 amino acids. The CDR3 region is CATSRAPGLAYADTQYF. The CDR3 region has the DNA TGTGCCACCAGCAGAGCCCCGGGACTAGCCTATGCAGATACGCAGTATTTT.

J is TRBJ2-1 and V is TRBV6-2 or TRBV6-3; a possible D gene is TRBD1 (6 bases). The germline V gene has CDR1 MNHEY and CDR2 SVGEGT. Trimming took off 1 base at V and 0 bases at J, with 10 bases between the two ends. CDR3 length: 16 residues. The CDR3 reads CASSYLGAASYNEQFF. CDR3 in DNA: TGTGCCAGCAGTTACTTGGGGGCGGCCTCCTACAATGAGCAGTTCTTC.

The J gene is TRBJ2-7, the V gene TRBV24-1; D ambiguous. The CDR3 has 12 amino acids. Germline CDR1 is KGHDR and CDR2 is SFDVKD. V was cut by 9 bases and J by 0 bases, with 8 bases left in between. The DNA of the CDR3 is TGTGCCACCCGGTTCGTCTCCTACGAGCAGTACTTC. Translated, it gives CATRFVSYEQYF.